These 31 T cell receptor beta chains were all obtained from the same sample, sequenced in a study of control samples from healthy donors and cancer patients. Profiling relied on immunoSEQ multiplex PCR, and the TCRdb table lists in-frame clones only, not all of them. The table lists 120,000 or so clones, 80% to 90% of them singletons. Specimen: blood. The receptors were sampled from a man aged 55-75 years in good health.

This clone was counted once. The rearrangement uses TRBV7-3 and TRBJ2-7, with D uncertain. In germline, CDR1 is SGHTA, CDR2 FQGTGA. Trimming shortened V by 10 bases and J by 3 bases, and 19 bases separated the two germline ends. CDR3 size: 14 residues. CDR3: CAIRLIPHRYEQYF. The DNA for the CDR3 is TGTGCCATCCGTCTGATTCCTCACCGCTACGAGCAGTACTTC.

V is TRBV4-3 and J is TRBJ2-3; D tentatively fits TRBD1 or TRBD2 (5 bases each). Between the trimmed V and J ends, which lost 3 bases and 4 bases, there was a span of 17 bases. Germline loops: CDR1 LGHNA, CDR2 YSLEER. The CDR3 sequence is 16 residues long. CDR3 DNA sequence: TGCGCCAGCAGCCAGGCCCGGGGTCAGGGCCCAGATACGCAGTATTTT. It translates to CASSQARGQGPDTQYF.

The rearrangement joins TRBV11-2 to TRBJ1-1, with D possibly TRBD1 on 5 matching bases. Germline V gene sequence: CDR1 SGHAT, CDR2 FQNNGV. The CDR3 length is 14 residues. V shed 1 base and J shed 2 bases, with 8 bases lying between them. CDR3: CASSLGQGNTEAFF. For the CDR3, the DNA is TGTGCCAGCAGCTTAGGCCAGGGCAACACTGAAGCTTTCTTT.

This clone appeared once. The V and J genes are TRBV12-3 or TRBV12-4 and TRBJ1-1; no reliable D call. V lost 0 bases and J 4 bases, leaving 6 bases between the germline ends. The CDR3 is 13 residues long. CDR3 residues: CASSLAEGTEAFF. The CDR3 DNA reads as TGTGCCAGCAGTTTAGCAGAGGGCACTGAAGCTTTCTTT.

The V and J genes are TRBV28 and TRBJ2-3; 7 bases line up with TRBD2. J gave up 3 bases and V 4 bases, and 4 bases lay outside the gene matches. The CDR3 totals 14 residues. Germline V CDR1 and CDR2: MDHEN, SYDVKM. The CDR3 region has the DNA TGTGCCAGCAGTTCGGGGGGACGGACAGATACGCAGTATTTT. Translated: CASSSGGRTDTQYF.

V and J are TRBV3-1 (or the pseudogene TRBV3-2) and TRBJ1-6, with a possible D match to TRBD1 (5 bases). V dropped 1 base and J dropped 3 bases, with 10 bases sitting between them. The germline V gene has CDR1 LGHDT and CDR2 YNNKEL (reference sequence). This CDR3 is 16 amino acids long. This CDR3 reads CASSQVGGVYNSPLHF. In nucleotides, the CDR3 is TGTGCCAGCAGCCAAGTAGGAGGGGTCTATAATTCACCCCTCCACTTT.

The chain combines TRBV18 with TRBJ1-5; 8 positions agree with TRBD1. Germline CDR1 is KGHSH and CDR2 is LQKENI. This CDR3 region has 15 residues. The ends lost 5 bases at V and 0 bases at J; junction bases unmatched: 3. This chain's CDR3 is CASSVTGASNQPQHF. CDR3 coding DNA: TGTGCCAGCTCAGTGACAGGGGCTAGCAATCAGCCCCAGCATTTT.

The V and J genes are TRBV3-1 (or the pseudogene TRBV3-2) and TRBJ2-7; D unresolved. There are 12 residues in the CDR3. CDR1 is LGHDT, CDR2 YNNKEL, per germline (reference sequence). Trimming pared 0 bases from V and 4 bases from J, leaving 4 bases between. CDR3: CASSQEGYEQYF. The CDR3 region has the DNA TGTGCCAGCAGCCAAGAAGGGTACGAGCAGTACTTC.

The gene calls are TRBV6-6 and TRBJ1-2; 7 nucleotides align to TRBD1. In germline, CDR1 is MNHNY, CDR2 SVGAGI (reference sequence). V was pared by 5 bases and J by 7 bases, with 7 bases of the junction left unmatched. The CDR3 runs 13 residues. The CDR3 region has the DNA TGTGCCAGCAGTCCCGACAGGGCGGGTGGCTACACCTTC. It specifies CASSPDRAGGYTF.

This sequence joins TRBV20-1 and TRBJ2-1, with unresolved D. Germline loops: CDR1 DFQATT, CDR2 SNEGSKA (reference sequence). CDR3 length equals 11 residues. Trimming removed 2 bases at V and 8 bases at J, with 7 bases between. As DNA, the CDR3 is TGCAGTGCTAGATCCCGCTATGAGCAGTTCTTC. It encodes CSARSRYEQFF.

The chain recombines TRBV6-6 with TRBJ2-7, with 10 bases identical to TRBD1. The CDR3 extends over 15 amino acids. Unmatched junction bases numbered 7, after V lost 6 bases and J lost 2 bases. CDR1 and CDR2 (germline): MNHNY, SVGAGI (reference sequence). CDR3 protein: CASSPSGTGAYEQYF. DNA for the CDR3: TGTGCCAGCAGCCCTTCTGGGACAGGGGCCTACGAGCAGTACTTC.

The chain recombines TRBV5-1 with TRBJ1-3; possible D gene TRBD1, 6 bases. V gave up 4 bases and J gave up 0 bases, with 11 bases separating them. The CDR3 runs 15 residues. The germline V gene encodes CDR1 SGHRS and CDR2 YFSETQ. The CDR3 here is CASSKDRSSGNTIYF. The CDR3 DNA is TGCGCCAGCAGCAAGGACAGAAGCTCTGGAAACACCATATATTTT.

This clone was seen only once. The chain employs TRBV21-1 and TRBJ1-1; TRBD1, as called in the table, went unchecked against the DNA. TRBV21-1 constitutes a pseudogene. CDR3 size: 16 residues. This chain's CDR3 is CASSRGAGGRVSEAFF. The CDR3 nucleotides are TGTGCCAGCAGCAGAGGGGCAGGGGGCAGGGTGAGTGAAGCTTTCTTT.

The chain employs TRBV7-9 and TRBJ2-5; weak D call: TRBD2 (7 bases). The CDR3 covers 15 residues. V was shortened by 0 bases and J by 5 bases, with 13 bases between the two germline ends. Germline assignment: CDR1 SEHNR and CDR2 FQNEAQ (reference sequence). The CDR3 loop is CASSLAGGPRETQYF. In DNA form, the CDR3 reads TGTGCCAGCAGCTTAGCCGGGGGGCCACGGGAGACCCAGTACTTC.

The gene calls are TRBV2 and TRBJ1-5; unclear D gene. Trimming removed 2 bases at V and 0 bases at J, with 8 bases between. Germline V gene data show CDR1 as SNHLY and CDR2 as FYNNEI. The CDR3 is 15 residues long. CDR3 loop: CASSESHYSNQPQHF. The DNA for the CDR3 is TGTGCCAGCAGTGAATCGCACTATAGCAATCAGCCCCAGCATTTT.

The chain is built from TRBV16 and TRBJ1-3, with 7 positions matching TRBD1. The CDR3 spans 15 residues. V was clipped by 4 bases and J by 4 bases; unmatched bases: 7. Germline CDR1 and CDR2: KGHSY and FQNENV. The DNA of the CDR3 is TGTGCCAGCAGCCCAAGACAGGGCGCAGGAAACACCATATATTTT. Protein product: CASSPRQGAGNTIYF. The full variable domain, with the rest looked up from reference TRBV16 and TRBJ1-3, is GEEVAQTPKHLVRGEGQKAKLYCAPIKGHSYVFWYQQVLKNEFKFLISFQNENVFDETGMPKERFSAKCLPNSPCSLEIQATKLEDSAVYFCASSPRQGAGNTIYFGEGSWLTVV.

The rearrangement uses TRBV5-8 and TRBJ1-6; D call uncertain. CDR3 length equals 14 residues. Trimming removed 0 bases at V and 10 bases at J, with 11 bases between. Germline values: CDR1 SGHTS, CDR2 YDEGEE. Here the CDR3 reads CASSLGWGGSPLHF. In nucleotides, the CDR3 is TGTGCCAGCAGCTTGGGCTGGGGTGGATCACCCCTCCACTTT.

This clone was seen only once. The genes are TRBV28 and TRBJ1-2; D gene ambiguous. This CDR3 spans 11 amino acids. Germline V gene sequence: CDR1 MDHEN, CDR2 SYDVKM. The V and J ends lost 8 bases and 2 bases respectively, with 6 bases between them. The CDR3 DNA is TGTGCCAGCGTCCAGAACTATGGCTACACCTTC. Its protein is CASVQNYGYTF.

The rearrangement joins TRBV7-2 to TRBJ1-2; TRBD1 might be the D (5 bases). V was pared by 4 bases and J by 8 bases, with 11 bases between. This CDR3 is built from 12 residues. Germline V gives CDR1 SGHTA, CDR2 FQGNSA. The CDR3 nucleotides are TGTGCCAGCAGCTCCGGGGGAAGGGGCTACACCTTC. Amino acid sequence: CASSSGGRGYTF.

The genes are TRBV7-2 and TRBJ2-7; D call uncertain. The CDR3 runs to 12 residues. Germline CDR1 and CDR2: SGHTA and FQGNSA. Deletions cut 1 base from V and 6 bases from J, with 7 bases between. CDR3 amino acids: CASSLVRIEQYF. The CDR3 nucleotides read TGTGCCAGCAGCTTAGTAAGGATCGAGCAGTACTTC. Looking up the rest from reference TRBV7-2 and TRBJ2-7 gives the full variable domain: GAGVSQSPSNKVTEKGKDVELRCDPISGHTALYWYRQSLGQGLEFLIYFQGNSAPDKSGLPSDRFSAERTGGSVSTLTIQRTQQEDSAVYLCASSLVRIEQYFGPGTRLTVT.

The CDR3 region has the DNA TGTGCCAGCAGAAGACAGGGAGCAACTAATGAAAAACTGTTTTTT. This codes for CASRRQGATNEKLFF. This chain links TRBV2 with TRBJ1-4; 7 bases map to TRBD1. V dropped 6 bases and J dropped 0; count of bases not matched to a gene: 4. The CDR3 covers 15 residues. CDR1 is SNHLY and CDR2 is FYNNEI in the germline V gene.

This clone has only one observation. The chain uses TRBV28 and TRBJ1-2; D unresolved. Germline values: CDR1 MDHEN, CDR2 SYDVKM. V was pared by 9 bases and J by 4 bases, with 21 bases between. The length of the CDR3 is 15 residues. CDR3: CASYSGQIGFYGYTF. The CDR3 nucleotides are TGTGCCAGTTATTCGGGCCAGATCGGATTCTATGGCTACACCTTC.

This clone is a singleton in its sample. The CDR3 region is CASSLPGTPVGTDTQYF. DNA for the CDR3: TGCGCCAGCAGCCTCCCGGGAACCCCGGTCGGCACAGATACGCAGTATTTT. This chain uses TRBV5-1 with TRBJ2-3, with D possibly being TRBD2 (5 bases). The CDR3 contains 17 residues. The V end was cut by 4 bases, the J end by 1 base, with 19 bases between. Germline V CDR1 and CDR2: SGHRS, YFSETQ.

The V gene is TRBV29-1, the J gene TRBJ2-3, with 8 bases that match TRBD1. This CDR3 comprises 13 residues. CDR1 is SQVTM, CDR2 ANQGSEA, per germline. Germline trimming cut 7 bases from V and 7 bases from J; bases unmatched to any gene: 10. The CDR3 region has the DNA TGCAGCGGAAGAAAGACAGGGGAGAATACGCAGTATTTT. Protein sequence: CSGRKTGENTQYF.

The chain uses TRBV28 and TRBJ1-1, with 10 bases lining up with TRBD1. CDR3 length: 14 residues. Trimming took 7 bases from V and 5 from J; bases not matched to a gene: 7. The germline gives CDR1 MDHEN, CDR2 SYDVKM. CDR3 DNA: TGTGCCAGCATCACGGGACAGGGGTTAACTGAAGCTTTCTTT. Encoded protein: CASITGQGLTEAFF.

As regards this clone: Other DNA sequences in the sample encode the same CDR3. The chain uses TRBV5-1 and TRBJ1-1; 9 bases fit TRBD1. V shed 6 bases and J 0 bases; nucleotides not matched to a gene: 3. This CDR3 region has 14 residues. CDR1 is SGHRS and CDR2 is YFSETQ in the germline V gene. The CDR3 nucleotides are TGCGCCAGCAAGGGACAGGGCATGAACACTGAAGCTTTCTTT. Translated: CASKGQGMNTEAFF.

This chain uses TRBV19 with TRBJ1-2, with 8 bases aligning to TRBD1. The germline gives CDR1 LNHDA, CDR2 SQIVND (reference sequence). This CDR3 has 13 residues. With 6 bases clipped from V and 5 bases from J, the junction kept 5 bases outside the gene matches. The CDR3: CASRGGQGYGYTF. The CDR3 bases are TGTGCCAGTAGAGGCGGACAGGGTTATGGCTACACCTTC.

CDR3 region: CASSLGPLSNQPQHF. Written as DNA, the CDR3 is TGTGCCAGCAGTTTAGGACCATTGAGCAATCAGCCCCAGCATTTT. The rearrangement uses TRBV6-6 and TRBJ1-5; no clear D gene. The CDR3 is 15 residues long. Trimming shortened V by 4 bases and J by 1 base, and 11 bases separated the two germline ends. Per germline, CDR1 MNHNY and CDR2 SVGAGI (reference sequence).

The V gene is TRBV28, the J gene TRBJ1-1; 8 positions agree with TRBD1. Germline V CDR1 and CDR2: MDHEN, SYDVKM. The V and J ends lost 6 bases and 5 bases, in that order; junction bases with no gene match: 5. The CDR3 is 13 amino acids. The DNA for the CDR3 is TGTGCCAGCAGCCCCAGGGGGCTGACTGAAGCTTTCTTT. Translating gives CASSPRGLTEAFF. The entire variable domain, with the rest obtained from reference TRBV28 and TRBJ1-1, is as follows: DVKVTQSSRYLVKRTGEKVFLECVQDMDHENMFWYRQDPGLGLRLIYFSYDVKMKEKGDIPEGYSVSREKKERFSLILESASTNQTSMYLCASSPRGLTEAFFGQGTRLTVV.

The chain employs TRBV10-1 and TRBJ2-3; D is unclear. The CDR3 extends over 16 amino acids. Between the trimmed V and J ends, which lost 4 bases and 1 base, there was a span of 15 bases. The germline V gene has CDR1 WNHNN and CDR2 SYGVQD (reference sequence). CDR3 DNA sequence: TGCGCCAGCAGTGCTGGGCACACCCGACGCACAGATACGCAGTATTTT. This codes for CASSAGHTRRTDTQYF.

Only a few counts were recorded for this clone. Germline and junction disagree at one end, which may indicate a read error. V usage is TRBV4-3 and J usage is TRBJ2-1; 13 bases align to TRBD2. Germline-derived CDR1 and CDR2 are LGHNA and YSLEER. The CDR3 has 13 residues. The CDR3 bases are TGCGCCAGCAGCCTTGGGACTAGCGGGGCTACGATCTTC. The encoded protein is CASSLGTSGATIF.